Each of the 26 T cell receptor delta chains below was sequenced from the same sample in a study of γδ T cells in repeated Plasmodium falciparum infection. Bulk repertoires came from Vgamma9/Vdelta2+ or Vdelta2-negative gammadelta T cells flow-sorted from PBMC. TCRdb reanalyzed the multiplex PCR reads using CATT. Here the sample spans 40,000 to 55,000 delta-chain clones, about 2% being singletons. The sample consisted of gamma-delta T cells from blood. The receptors here all came from a pool of human donors (malaria-infected and uninfected, not separated).

To note about this clone: One base separates it from a far larger clone, so it is likely a read error. Other nucleotide sequences in the sample specify the same CDR3. The J gene has no call, while the V gene is TRDV1; TRDD3, the table's D call, was not compared with the DNA. There are 17 residues in the CDR3. In germline, CDR1 is TSWWSYY, CDR2 QGS. CDR3 in DNA: TGTGCTCTCGGGATACTACGCTGGGGATGGAAAACCTATAAACTCATCTTC. Protein: CALGILRWGWKTYKLIF.

There are a few counts of this clone. A far larger clone is just one base off, so this is likely a read error. The same CDR3 also results from other DNA sequences found in this sample. This sequence joins TRDV1 and TRDJ1, with D possibly being TRDD3 (6 bases). Assignment of the J gene here rests on matching the DNA to germline, because TCRdb gives none. V lost 0 bases and J lost 3, with 26 bases in between. CDR1 TSWWSYY and CDR2 QGS come from the germline V gene. The CDR3 length is 20 residues. The CDR3 protein is CALGELTNIVGGYHPDKLIF. The CDR3 DNA reads as TGTGCTCTTGGGGAACTAACCAATATCGTTGGGGGGTACCACCCCGATAAACTCATCTTT.

Only a few counts were recorded for this clone. A single base is all that separates this from a far larger clone, so a read error is likely. Other DNA sequences in the sample encode the same CDR3. The V gene is TRDV2, the J gene TRDJ2; 9 bases align to TRDD3. Since TCRdb gives no J gene, matching the DNA to germline was used here to assign it. The CDR3 covers 15 residues. With 8 bases clipped from V and 9 bases from J, the junction kept 15 bases outside the gene matches. The V gene's germline CDR1 is GEAIGNYY and CDR2 EKD. The CDR3, as DNA: TGTGCCTTTACTGAACTGGGGGAGCCTTCATCACAACTCTTCTTT. It yields the protein CAFTELGEPSSQLFF.

A remark on this clone: One base separates it from a far larger clone, so it is likely a read error. The sample has other DNA sequences that encode this CDR3 too. The rearrangement links TRDV1 to TRDJ1; 9 nucleotides match TRDD3. The J gene was missing in TCRdb and was found by matching the end of the DNA to germline. Per the germline V gene, CDR1 is TSWWSYY and CDR2 is QGS. With V trimmed by 0 bases and J by 2 bases, 25 bases remained unmatched. The CDR3 runs to 23 residues. The CDR3 loop reads CALGELNPKVGIRLTIVTDKLIF. CDR3 nucleotide sequence: TGTGCTCTTGGGGAACTGAACCCAAAGGTGGGGATACGGCTAACAATCGTTACCGATAAACTCATCTTT.

This clone was counted ten times or more. TCRdb's protein for this DNA is that of a much larger clone and differs from the translation at residue 12, likely a read error; the protein shown is the DNA translation. This chain connects TRDV3 to TRDJ1; perhaps D is TRDD2 or TRDD3 (7 bases each). The J gene is absent in TCRdb and was assigned here via DNA matching to germline. This CDR3 region has 17 residues. Trimming left V 3 bases short and J 3 bases short, with 26 bases between. The V gene's germline CDR1 is TVYSNPD and CDR2 GDNSRS (reference sequence). The CDR3 DNA follows: TGTGCCTTAATTTCCTTCCTGCCGGCTGGGGGCCCCGATAAACTCATCTTT. This sequence encodes CALISFLPAGGPDKLIF.

This clone occurred a few times. The protein recorded in TCRdb matches a much larger clone and deviates from this DNA's translation at residues 7 and 8, suggesting a read error; the protein here is obtained by translating the DNA. This sequence joins TRDV3 and TRDJ1; TRDD3 matches at 13 bases. The J gene is absent in TCRdb and was assigned here via DNA matching to germline. Germline V CDR1 and CDR2: TVYSNPD, GDNSRS (reference sequence). The V gene end was trimmed by 0 bases and the J gene end by 0 bases; junction bases not matched to a gene: 28. The CDR3 contains 24 residues. CDR3 amino acids: CAFSYPPHLGDVLGDTLYTDKLIF. The CDR3 bases are TGTGCCTTTAGCTACCCTCCCCACTTAGGGGATGTACTGGGGGATACGCTGTACACCGATAAACTCATCTTT.

This clone was counted ten times or more. The TCRdb record carries a much larger clone's protein, which differs from this DNA's translation at residue 17; a read error is the likely cause, and the protein listed here is the DNA translation. The V call is TRAV38-2/DV8, the J call TRDJ1; D not certain. The J gene, absent from TCRdb, was called here by matching the DNA to germline. The CDR3 consists of 20 residues. Germline V gene lookup returns CDR1 TSESDYY and CDR2 QEAYKQQN. The CDR3 region is CAYRRVSPSEGPRYTDRLIF. The CDR3, as DNA: TGTGCTTATAGGAGGGTTTCCCCCTCCGAAGGCCCTCGGTACACCGATAGACTCATCTTT.

This clone was counted at least ten times. A read error is likely here: a far larger clone is one base away. Other DNA sequences in the same sample also yield this CDR3. This chain joins TRDV1 and TRDJ1; D is ambiguous. Per the germline V gene, CDR1 is TSWWSYY and CDR2 is QGS. The CDR3 contains 19 residues. The V gene lost 4 bases and the J gene lost 2 bases, with 26 bases spanning the gap. The CDR3 bases are TGTGCTCTTGGGGTAACTTTCCACGTCGTACTGAAGAGTACCGATAAACTCATCTTT. It encodes CALGVTFHVVLKSTDKLIF.

This clone has more than one count but fewer than ten. TCRdb lists the protein of a much larger clone for this DNA, which differs at residue 11, so this is likely a read error; the protein given here is translated from the DNA itself. The chain combines TRDV3 with TRDJ1; 13 positions match TRDD3. Germline-derived CDR1 and CDR2 are TVYSNPD and GDNSRS (reference sequence). V was clipped by 0 bases and J by 0 bases; unmatched bases: 10. The CDR3 is made up of 18 amino acids. The CDR3 DNA reads as TGTGCCTTTAGACTCCACTGGGGGATACGGGTGTACACCGATAAACTCATCTTT. This encodes CAFRLHWGIRVYTDKLIF.

This clone occurred many times. TCRdb's listed protein matches a much larger clone and diverges from this DNA's translation at residue 18, likely through a read error; the protein shown comes from the DNA. Other DNA sequences in the sample encode the same CDR3. The chain recombines TRDV3 with TRDJ1, with TRDD3 identical over 13 bases. No J segment appears in TCRdb, so it was assigned here by matching the sequence to germline. V gave up 0 bases and J gave up 0 bases; unmatched junction bases: 28. The V gene's germline CDR1 is TVYSNPD and CDR2 GDNSRS (reference sequence). CDR3 length: 24 amino acids. CDR3 nucleotides: TGTGCCTTTAGCTACCCTTCCTACTTAGGGGATGTACTGGGGGATACGCTGCACACCGATAAACTCATCTTT. As protein: CAFSYPSYLGDVLGDTLHTDKLIF.

This clone was counted between two and nine times. A far larger clone is one nucleotide away, so this likely arose from a read error. Other nucleotide sequences in the sample specify the same CDR3. The V call is TRDV1, the J call TRDJ1; perhaps TRDD3 as D (6 bases). Since TCRdb gives no J gene, matching the DNA to germline was used here to assign it. CDR1 is TSWWSYY, CDR2 QGS, per germline. The CDR3 has 23 residues. V shed 2 bases and J shed 0 bases, with 34 bases lying between them. The CDR3 spells CALGEIAYARNGGHGVYTDKLIF. The CDR3 DNA sequence: TGTGCTCTTGGGGAAATAGCGTATGCTAGAAATGGGGGGCACGGGGTGTACACCGATAAACTCATCTTT.

Comment on this clone: A far bigger clonotype differs at one base, so this is likely a read error. The identical CDR3 is also encoded by other nucleotide sequences in the sample. This sequence joins TRDV1 and TRDJ1; 8 bases line up with TRDD3. Matching the DNA to germline supplied the J gene, which TCRdb does not give. CDR1 is TSWWSYY, CDR2 QGS, per germline. The CDR3 extends over 17 amino acids. This CDR3 reads CALGEHDWGLNTDKLIF. The CDR3 DNA reads as TGCGCTCTTGGGGAACATGACTGGGGGCTGAACACCGATAAACTCATCTTT.

This clone was detected only a few times. The protein TCRdb gives is from a much larger clone and does not agree with this DNA's translation at residue 16, likely a read error; the protein shown here comes from the DNA. The rearrangement joins TRDV2 to TRDJ1; 8 nucleotides align to TRDD3. Here the J gene came from matching the DNA to germline, since TCRdb omits it. The germline V gene has CDR1 GEAIGNYY and CDR2 EKD. CDR3 length: 20 amino acids. The CDR3, as DNA: TGTGCCTGTGATGGAGTGCCCCCCTCTGGGGGACCCGACTACACCGCTAAACTCATCTTT. It translates to CACDGVPPSGGPDYTAKLIF.

This clone turned up a few times. Only one base separates this from a far larger clonotype, so it likely reflects a read error. Other DNA sequences of this sample code for an identical CDR3. The chain links TRDV1 to TRDJ1; TRDD3 matches at 11 bases. No J gene was available from TCRdb, and it was assigned here by a germline match of the DNA. The CDR3 is 25 residues long. CDR1 and CDR2 (germline): TSWWSYY, QGS. The CDR3 coding sequence is TGTGCTCTTGGGGAACGGACTTCCTACTTTTGGGGGATACGAAGGCATGTGGGGCGGACCGACAAACTCATCTTT. Residues: CALGERTSYFWGIRRHVGRTDKLIF.

On this clone itself: The protein TCRdb lists belongs to a much larger clone and differs from this DNA's translation at residue 3, which points to a read error; the protein shown is made from the DNA. CDR3: CASDARATVGWRELIF. The DNA for the CDR3 is TGTGCCAGTGACGCCCGCGCCACAGTGGGCTGGAGGGAACTCATCTTT. This chain uses TRDV2 with TRDJ1; D call uncertain. TCRdb carries no J gene annotation; the J gene was assigned here by matching the DNA with germline. There are 16 residues in the CDR3. The germline CDR1 and CDR2 sequences are GEAIGNYY and EKD.

The table lists this clone with many counts. The V call is TRDV1, the J call TRDJ1; 12 positions match TRDD3. The germline CDR1 and CDR2 sequences are TSWWSYY and QGS. This CDR3 comprises 18 residues. After removal of 2 bases from V and 5 bases from J, the junction contained 12 bases not matched to a gene. CDR3 in DNA: TGTGCTCTTGGGGAAAAAAGCCTCTGGGGGATACGCGTGGATAAACTCATCTTT. As protein: CALGEKSLWGIRVDKLIF.

With regard to this clone: This likely stems from a read error, as it lies one base from a far larger clone. The same CDR3 can be traced to other DNA sequences in this sample. The V and J genes are TRDV1 and TRDJ1; TRDD3 is a possible D gene (5 bases). The CDR3 is made up of 15 amino acids. Germline V gene lookup returns CDR1 TSWWSYY and CDR2 QGS. CDR3 DNA: TGTGCCCTTGGGGAACTGATAACCGCCACCGATAAACTCATCTTT. This gives the protein CALGELITATDKLIF.

This clone was seen only a few times. For this DNA, TCRdb reports the protein of a much larger clone, which diverges at residue 9, most likely from a read error; the protein presented here is translated directly from the DNA. This sample includes further DNA sequences coding for the same CDR3. The gene calls are TRDV3 and TRDJ1; weak D call: TRDD2 (6 bases). No J gene is reported in TCRdb; it was inferred here by comparing the DNA with germline. This CDR3 comprises 13 residues. In germline, CDR1 is TVYSNPD, CDR2 GDNSRS (reference sequence). The CDR3, as DNA: TGTGCCCTTCCTCTTGTTCTAACCGAAAAACTCATCTTT. Its translation is CALPLVLTEKLIF.

On this clone itself: One base separates it from a far larger clone, so it is likely a read error. Within the sample, other DNA sequences also encode this same CDR3. The CDR3 nucleotides read TGTGCTCTTGGGGAACTCTCTCACGAGGCTCCCGTCCCAGGACGCGTTTACTGGCCTCCCGGTGTATCGATTAAACTCATCTTT. Residues: CALGELSHEAPVPGRVYWPPGVSIKLIF. V gene TRDV1 combines with J gene TRDJ1; D perhaps matches TRDD3 (5 bases). Assignment of the J gene here rests on matching the DNA to germline, because TCRdb gives none. Germline CDR1 TSWWSYY, CDR2 QGS. The CDR3 length is 28 residues. Trimming pared 0 bases from V and 7 bases from J, leaving 54 bases between.

Comment on this clone: This likely stems from a read error, as it lies one base from a far larger clone. Within the sample, other DNA sequences also encode this same CDR3. The chain is built from TRDV2 and TRDJ1; TRDD3 aligns across 7 bases. The J gene is absent in TCRdb and was assigned here via DNA matching to germline. Germline V gene data show CDR1 as GEAIGNYY and CDR2 as EKD. The CDR3 sequence is 21 residues long. Losses at the gene ends were 2 bases for V and 0 bases for J; bases not matched to a gene: 23. The CDR3 sequence: CACDKLRGGNASTLYTDKLIF. CDR3 bases: TGTGCCTGTGACAAACTACGTGGGGGAAACGCATCTACCCTGTACACCGATAAACTCATCTTT.

Sample share makes this clone medium-sized. This rearrangement joins TRAV38-2/DV8 to TRDJ1; D remains unclear. V was pared by 1 base and J by 8 bases, with 15 bases between. CDR3 length: 14 residues. CDR1 and CDR2 from the germline V gene are TSESDYY and QEAYKQQN. CDR3 protein: CAYRSPYLRTKLIF. CDR3 nucleotide sequence: TGTGCTTATAGGAGCCCGTATCTCAGGACGAAACTCATCTTT.

This clone was counted ten times or more. The chain uses TRDV1 and TRDJ1; 9 bases fit TRDD3. Here the J gene came from matching the DNA to germline, since TCRdb omits it. The CDR3 sequence is 20 residues long. With V trimmed by 4 bases and J by 0 bases, 18 bases remained unmatched. CDR1 is TSWWSYY, CDR2 QGS, per germline. DNA of the CDR3: TGTGCTCTTGGGGTACCTTCCTCAAACTGGGGGAAGTGCCACACCGATAAACTCATCTTT. As protein: CALGVPSSNWGKCHTDKLIF.

Many counts were recorded for this clone. This DNA translates differently at residue 11 from the TCRdb protein, which is that of a much larger clone; a read error is likely, and the protein shown is the DNA's own translation. The chain is built from TRDV3 and TRDJ1, with TRDD3 matching 9 bases. Since TCRdb gives no J gene, matching the DNA to germline was used here to assign it. CDR3 length equals 17 residues. Per germline, CDR1 TVYSNPD and CDR2 GDNSRS (reference sequence). The CDR3 DNA is TGTGCTCAAAGGTTAAGGACTGGGGGACCCCACACCGATAAACTCATCTTT. Residues: CAQRLRTGGPHTDKLIF.

The sample holds a few counts of this clone. The protein in TCRdb stems from a much larger clone and differs at residue 14 from this DNA's translation, likely a read error; here the protein is translated from the DNA. The V call is TRDV2, the J call TRDJ1; D gene unclear. Since TCRdb gives no J gene, matching the DNA to germline was used here to assign it. CDR1 and CDR2 (germline): GEAIGNYY, EKD. The length of the CDR3 is 17 residues. This CDR3 is CACDTVGQPDHTDELIF. The CDR3 DNA reads TGTGCCTGTGACACCGTGGGACAGCCAGACCACACCGATGAACTCATCTTT.

This clone showed up just a few times. It differs at one base from a far larger clone, so likely a read error. The same CDR3 arises from other DNA sequences in this sample as well. The chain combines TRDV1 with TRDJ2; D possibly matches TRDD2 or TRDD3 (6 bases each). Germline lookup yields CDR1 TSWWSYY and CDR2 QGS. The CDR3 has 21 residues. DNA for the CDR3: TGTGCTCTAGGGGGTCGACTCCTACTGTTTGGGGGGCCGAAGGTGACAGCACAACTCTTCTTT. Its translation is CALGGRLLLFGGPKVTAQLFF.

Points on this clone: A far larger clone is just one base off, so this is likely a read error. The same CDR3 also results from other DNA sequences found in this sample. The V gene was identified as TRDV1, while no J gene was called; the table's D call, TRDD3, was not checked against the DNA. Germline values: CDR1 TSWWSYY, CDR2 QGS. The CDR3 is made up of 15 amino acids. The CDR3 sequence: CALGSGGYEDDKLIF. The CDR3 DNA follows: TGTGCTCTTGGTTCTGGGGGATACGAAGACGATAAGCTCATCTTT.